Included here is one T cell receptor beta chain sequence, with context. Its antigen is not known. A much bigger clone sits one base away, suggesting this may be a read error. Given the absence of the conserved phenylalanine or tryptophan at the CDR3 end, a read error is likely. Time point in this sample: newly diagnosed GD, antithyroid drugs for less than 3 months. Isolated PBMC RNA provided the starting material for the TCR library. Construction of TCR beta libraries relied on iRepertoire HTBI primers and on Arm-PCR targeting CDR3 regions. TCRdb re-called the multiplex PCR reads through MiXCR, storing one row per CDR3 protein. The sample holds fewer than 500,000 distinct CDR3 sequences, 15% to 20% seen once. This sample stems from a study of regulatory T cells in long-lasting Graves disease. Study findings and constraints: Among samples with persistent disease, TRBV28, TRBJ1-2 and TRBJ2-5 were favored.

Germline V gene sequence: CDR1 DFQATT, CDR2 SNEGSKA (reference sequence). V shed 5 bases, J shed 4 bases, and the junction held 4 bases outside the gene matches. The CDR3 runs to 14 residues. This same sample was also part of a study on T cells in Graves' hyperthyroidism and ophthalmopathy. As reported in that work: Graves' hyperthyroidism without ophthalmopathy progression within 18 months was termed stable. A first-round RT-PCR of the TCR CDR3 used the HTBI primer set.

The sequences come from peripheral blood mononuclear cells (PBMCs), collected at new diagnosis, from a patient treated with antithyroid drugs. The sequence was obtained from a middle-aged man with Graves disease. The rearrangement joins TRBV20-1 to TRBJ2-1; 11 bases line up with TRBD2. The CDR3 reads CSAPGTSGYNEQFL. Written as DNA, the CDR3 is TGCAGTGCTCCCGGGACTAGCGGATACAATGAGCAGTTCCTC.